This section outlines one TCR beta chain sequence together with its context. Its antigen is still unknown. Trimming cost V 0 bases and J 1 base, with 9 bases left between them. CDR1 and CDR2 from the germline V gene are GTSNPN and SVGIG (reference sequence). This CDR3 contains 14 residues. These data originate in a study of healthy donors' naive CD4 and CD8 T cells. Study-level information: TCR alpha primers covered all functional IMGT alpha gene variants. Findings and limits, study-wide: A reported CD4+/CD8+ bias affected most V and J genes in naive cells. Bias from naive T cell homeostatic proliferation was not addressed. About 13% of CD4/CD8 propensity variance appeared explained by V, J and CDR3 charge.

A linear amplification protocol produced the TCR libraries from roughly 0.5 ug of total RNA. A single record per CDR3 protein comes from TCRdb applying MiXCR to the reads. The sample consists of roughly 200,000 distinct CDR3 sequences, about 76% of them appearing once. The rearrangement joins TRBV30 to TRBJ2-5, with D possibly being TRBD2 (5 bases). Sequenced sample: naive CD4+ and CD8+ T cells sorted from blood, pooled from several donors. This TCR came from a pool of human donors in good health; the sample pools cells from several healthy donors. The CDR3: CAWSVLEGQETQYF. The CDR3 region has the DNA TGTGCCTGGAGTGTACTAGAGGGCCAAGAGACCCAGTACTTC.